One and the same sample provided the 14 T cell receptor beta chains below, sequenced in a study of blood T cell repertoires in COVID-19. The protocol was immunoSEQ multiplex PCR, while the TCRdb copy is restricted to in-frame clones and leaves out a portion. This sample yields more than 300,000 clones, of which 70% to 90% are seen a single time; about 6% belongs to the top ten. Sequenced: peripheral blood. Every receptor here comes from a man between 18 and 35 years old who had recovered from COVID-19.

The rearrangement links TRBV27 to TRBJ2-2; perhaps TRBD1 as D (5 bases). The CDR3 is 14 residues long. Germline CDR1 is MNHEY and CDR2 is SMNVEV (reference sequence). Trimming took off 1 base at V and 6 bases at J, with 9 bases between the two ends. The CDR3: CASSLYRGPGELFF. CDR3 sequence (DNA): TGTGCCAGCAGTTTATATAGGGGCCCCGGGGAGCTGTTTTTT.

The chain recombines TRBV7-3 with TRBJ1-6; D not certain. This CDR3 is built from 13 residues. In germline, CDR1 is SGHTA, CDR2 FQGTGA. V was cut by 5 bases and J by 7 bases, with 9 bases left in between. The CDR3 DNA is TGTGCCAGCAGCCAGGCCCCAAATTCACCCCTCCACTTT. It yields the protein CASSQAPNSPLHF.

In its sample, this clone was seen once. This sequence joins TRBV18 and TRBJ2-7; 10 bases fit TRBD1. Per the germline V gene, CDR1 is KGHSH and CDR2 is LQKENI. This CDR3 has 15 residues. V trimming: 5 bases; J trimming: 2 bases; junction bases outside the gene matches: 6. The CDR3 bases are TGTGCCAGCTCAATAGGACAGGGGGACGCCTACGAGCAGTACTTC. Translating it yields CASSIGQGDAYEQYF.

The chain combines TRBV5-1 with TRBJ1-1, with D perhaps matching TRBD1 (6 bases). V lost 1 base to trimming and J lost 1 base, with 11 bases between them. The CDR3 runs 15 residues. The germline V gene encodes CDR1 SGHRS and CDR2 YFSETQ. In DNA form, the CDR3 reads TGCGCCAGCAGCTTGAGACAGGCACCGAACACTGAAGCTTTCTTT. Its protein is CASSLRQAPNTEAFF. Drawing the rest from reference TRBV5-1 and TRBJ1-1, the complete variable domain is KAGVTQTPRYLIKTRGQQVTLSCSPISGHRSVSWYQQTPGQGLQFLFEYFSETQRNKGNFPGRFSGRQFSNSRSEMNVSTLELGDSALYLCASSLRQAPNTEAFFGQGTRLTVV.

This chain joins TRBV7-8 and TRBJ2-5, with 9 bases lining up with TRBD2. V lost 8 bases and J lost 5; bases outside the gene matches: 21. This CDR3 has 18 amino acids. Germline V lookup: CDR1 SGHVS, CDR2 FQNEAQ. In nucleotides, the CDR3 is TGTGCCAGCCGGCCGCTAGCGGGGCTGCAGATTTCTGGCGAGACCCAGTACTTC. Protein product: CASRPLAGLQISGETQYF. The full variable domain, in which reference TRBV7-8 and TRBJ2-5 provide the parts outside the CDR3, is GAGVSQSPRYKVAKRGQDVALRCDPISGHVSLFWYQQALGQGPEFLTYFQNEAQLDKSGLPSDRFFAERPEGSVSTLKIQRTQQEDSAVYLCASRPLAGLQISGETQYFGPGTRLLVL.

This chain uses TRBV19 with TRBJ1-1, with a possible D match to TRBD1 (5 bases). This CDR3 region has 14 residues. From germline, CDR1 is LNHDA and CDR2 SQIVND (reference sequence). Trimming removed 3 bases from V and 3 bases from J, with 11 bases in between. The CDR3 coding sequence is TGTGCCAGTAGTATTGGAAGGGGTTACACTGAAGCTTTCTTT. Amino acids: CASSIGRGYTEAFF.

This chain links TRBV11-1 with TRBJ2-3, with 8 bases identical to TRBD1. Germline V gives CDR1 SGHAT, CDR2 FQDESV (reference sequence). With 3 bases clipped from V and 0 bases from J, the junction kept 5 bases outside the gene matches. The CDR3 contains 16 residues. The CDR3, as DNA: TGTGCCAGCAGCTTTAGCAGGGGGCTGAGCACAGATACGCAGTATTTT. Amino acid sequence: CASSFSRGLSTDTQYF. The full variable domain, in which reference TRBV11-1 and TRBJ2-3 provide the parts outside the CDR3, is EAEVAQSPRYKITEKSQAVAFWCDPISGHATLYWYRQILGQGPELLVQFQDESVVDDSQLPKDRFSAERLKGVDSTLKIQPAELGDSAMYLCASSFSRGLSTDTQYFGPGTRLTVL.

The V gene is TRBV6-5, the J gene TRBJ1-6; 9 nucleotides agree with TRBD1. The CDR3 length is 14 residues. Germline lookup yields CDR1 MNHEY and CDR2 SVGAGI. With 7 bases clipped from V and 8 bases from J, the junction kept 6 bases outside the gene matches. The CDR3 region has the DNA TGTGCCAGCACCGGACAGGGGAGTGATTCACCCCTCCACTTT. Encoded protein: CASTGQGSDSPLHF.

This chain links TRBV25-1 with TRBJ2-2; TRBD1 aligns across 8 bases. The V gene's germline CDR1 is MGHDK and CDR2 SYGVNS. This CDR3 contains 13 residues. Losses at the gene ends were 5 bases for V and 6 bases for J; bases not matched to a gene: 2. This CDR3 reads CASSQGASGELFF. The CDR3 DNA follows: TGTGCCAGCAGTCAGGGGGCGTCCGGGGAGCTGTTTTTT.

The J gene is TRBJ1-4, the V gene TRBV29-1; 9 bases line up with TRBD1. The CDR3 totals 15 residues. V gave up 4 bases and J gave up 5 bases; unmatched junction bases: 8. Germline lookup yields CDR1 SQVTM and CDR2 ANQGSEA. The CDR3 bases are TGCAGCGTTGCCCTGGACAGGGGTCAAAATGAAAAACTGTTTTTT. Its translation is CSVALDRGQNEKLFF.

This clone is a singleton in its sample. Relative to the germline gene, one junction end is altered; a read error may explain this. CDR3 residues: CASRLWGTSSNTGELFF. CDR3 DNA: TGTGCCAGCAGATTATGGGGGACTAGTTCGAACACCGGGGAGCTGTTTTTT. The gene calls are TRBV27 and TRBJ2-2; 8 nucleotides match TRBD2. This CDR3 has 17 residues. Germline V lookup: CDR1 MNHEY, CDR2 SMNVEV (reference sequence).

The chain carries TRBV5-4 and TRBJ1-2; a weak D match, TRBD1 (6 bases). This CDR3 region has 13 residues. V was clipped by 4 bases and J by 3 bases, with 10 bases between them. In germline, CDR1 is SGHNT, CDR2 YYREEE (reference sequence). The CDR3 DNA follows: TGTGCCAGCAGCGTGGACAGTTACTATGGCTACACCTTC. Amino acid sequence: CASSVDSYYGYTF.

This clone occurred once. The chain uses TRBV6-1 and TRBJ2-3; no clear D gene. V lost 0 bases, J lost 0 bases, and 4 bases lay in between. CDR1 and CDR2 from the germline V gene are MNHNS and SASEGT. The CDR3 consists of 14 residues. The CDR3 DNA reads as TGTGCCAGCAGTGAAGCCCTTAGCACAGATACGCAGTATTTT. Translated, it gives CASSEALSTDTQYF.

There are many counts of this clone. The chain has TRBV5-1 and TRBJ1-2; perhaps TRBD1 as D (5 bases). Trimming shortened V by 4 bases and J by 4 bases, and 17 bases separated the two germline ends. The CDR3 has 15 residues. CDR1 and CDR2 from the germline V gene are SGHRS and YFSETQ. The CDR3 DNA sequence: TGCGCCAGCAGCCTACAACCCCAGGGAGGCTATGGCTACACCTTC. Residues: CASSLQPQGGYGYTF.